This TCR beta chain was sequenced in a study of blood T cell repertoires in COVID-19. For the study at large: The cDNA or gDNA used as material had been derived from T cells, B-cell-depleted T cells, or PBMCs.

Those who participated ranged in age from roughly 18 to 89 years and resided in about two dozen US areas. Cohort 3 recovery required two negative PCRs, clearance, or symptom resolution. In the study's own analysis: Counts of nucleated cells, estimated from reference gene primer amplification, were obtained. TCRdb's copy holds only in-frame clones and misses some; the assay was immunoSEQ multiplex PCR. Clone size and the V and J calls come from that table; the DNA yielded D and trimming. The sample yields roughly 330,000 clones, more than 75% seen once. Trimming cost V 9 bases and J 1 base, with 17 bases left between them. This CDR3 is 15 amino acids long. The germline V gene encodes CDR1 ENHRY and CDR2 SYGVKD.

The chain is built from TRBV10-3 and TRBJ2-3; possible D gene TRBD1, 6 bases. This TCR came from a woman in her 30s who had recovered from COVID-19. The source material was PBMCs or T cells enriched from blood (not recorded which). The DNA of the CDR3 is TGTGCCATGGCCCGGGAAGGGGGAGGCACAGATACGCAGTATTTT. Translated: CAMAREGGGTDTQYF.